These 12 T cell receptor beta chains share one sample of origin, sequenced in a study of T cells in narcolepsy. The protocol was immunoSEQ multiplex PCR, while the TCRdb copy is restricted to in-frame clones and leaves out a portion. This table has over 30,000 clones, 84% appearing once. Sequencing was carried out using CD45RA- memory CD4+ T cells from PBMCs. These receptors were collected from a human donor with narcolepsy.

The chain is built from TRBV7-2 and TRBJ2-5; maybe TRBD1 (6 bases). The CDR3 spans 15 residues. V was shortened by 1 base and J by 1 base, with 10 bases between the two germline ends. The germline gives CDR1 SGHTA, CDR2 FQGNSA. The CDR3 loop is CASSLGTVSQETQYF. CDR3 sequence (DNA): TGTGCCAGCAGCTTAGGGACAGTGAGCCAAGAGACCCAGTACTTC.

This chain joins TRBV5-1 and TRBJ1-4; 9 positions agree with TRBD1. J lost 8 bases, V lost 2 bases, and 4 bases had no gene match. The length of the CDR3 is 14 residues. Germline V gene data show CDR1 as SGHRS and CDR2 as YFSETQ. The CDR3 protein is CASSFTGTGEKLFF. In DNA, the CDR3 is TGCGCCAGCAGCTTCACCGGGACAGGGGAAAAACTGTTTTTT. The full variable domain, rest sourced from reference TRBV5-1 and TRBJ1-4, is KAGVTQTPRYLIKTRGQQVTLSCSPISGHRSVSWYQQTPGQGLQFLFEYFSETQRNKGNFPGRFSGRQFSNSRSEMNVSTLELGDSALYLCASSFTGTGEKLFFGSGTQLSVL.

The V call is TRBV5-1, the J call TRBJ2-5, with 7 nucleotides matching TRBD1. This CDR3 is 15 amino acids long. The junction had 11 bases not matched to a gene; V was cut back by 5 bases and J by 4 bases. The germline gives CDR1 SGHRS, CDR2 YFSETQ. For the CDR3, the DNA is TGCGCCAGCAGTCAGGACGGACAGGTGGGAGAGACCCAGTACTTC. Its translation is CASSQDGQVGETQYF.

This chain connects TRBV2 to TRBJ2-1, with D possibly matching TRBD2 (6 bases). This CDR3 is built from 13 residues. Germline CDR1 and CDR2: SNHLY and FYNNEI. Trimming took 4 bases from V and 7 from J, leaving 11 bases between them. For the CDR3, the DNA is TGTGCCAGCAGTGTCCAGCGGGTGAATGAGCAGTTCTTC. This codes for CASSVQRVNEQFF.

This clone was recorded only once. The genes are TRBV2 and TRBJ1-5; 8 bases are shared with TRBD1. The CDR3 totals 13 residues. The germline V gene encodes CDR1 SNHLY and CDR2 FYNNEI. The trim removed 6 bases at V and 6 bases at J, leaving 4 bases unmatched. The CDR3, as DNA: TGTGCCAGCAGCCCAGGGGGCGGTCAGCCCCAGCATTTT. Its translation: CASSPGGGQPQHF.

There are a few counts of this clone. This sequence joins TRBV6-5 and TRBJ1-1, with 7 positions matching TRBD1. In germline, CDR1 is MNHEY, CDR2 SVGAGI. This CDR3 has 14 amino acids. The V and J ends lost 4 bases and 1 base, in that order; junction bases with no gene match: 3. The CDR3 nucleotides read TGTGCCAGCAGTTTTCAGGGGGGGAACACTGAAGCTTTCTTT. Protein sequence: CASSFQGGNTEAFF.

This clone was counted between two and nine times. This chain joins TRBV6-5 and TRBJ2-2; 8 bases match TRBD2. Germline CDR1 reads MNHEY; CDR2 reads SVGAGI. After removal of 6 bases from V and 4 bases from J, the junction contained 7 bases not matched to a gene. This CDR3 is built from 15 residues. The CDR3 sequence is CASRPAGVSTGELFF. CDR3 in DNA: TGTGCCAGCAGACCAGCGGGGGTGAGCACCGGGGAGCTGTTTTTT.

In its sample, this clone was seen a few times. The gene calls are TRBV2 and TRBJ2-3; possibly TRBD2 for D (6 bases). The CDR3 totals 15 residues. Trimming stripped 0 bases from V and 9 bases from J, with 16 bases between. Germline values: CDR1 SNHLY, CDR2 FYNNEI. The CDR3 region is CASSEARTGAPTQYF. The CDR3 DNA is TGTGCCAGCAGTGAAGCGCGCACGGGAGCACCAACGCAGTATTTT. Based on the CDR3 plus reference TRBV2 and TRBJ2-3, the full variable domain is EPEVTQTPSHQVTQMGQEVILRCVPISNHLYFYWYRQILGQKVEFLVSFYNNEISEKSEIFDDQFSVERPDGSNFTLKIRSTKLEDSAMYFCASSEARTGAPTQYFGPGTRLTVL.

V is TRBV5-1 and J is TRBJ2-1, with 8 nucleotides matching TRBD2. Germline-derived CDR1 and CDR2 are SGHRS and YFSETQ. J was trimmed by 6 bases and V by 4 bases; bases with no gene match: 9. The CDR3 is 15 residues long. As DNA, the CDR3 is TGCGCCAGCAGCCCGGGACTAGGAGGCTTCAATGAGCAGTTCTTC. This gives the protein CASSPGLGGFNEQFF.

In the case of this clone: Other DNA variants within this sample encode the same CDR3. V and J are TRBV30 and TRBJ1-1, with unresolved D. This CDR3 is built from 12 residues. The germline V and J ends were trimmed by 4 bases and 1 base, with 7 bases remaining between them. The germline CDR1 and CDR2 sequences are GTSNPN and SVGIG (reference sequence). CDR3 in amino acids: CAWKGQNTEAFF. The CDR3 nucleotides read TGTGCCTGGAAGGGTCAGAACACTGAAGCTTTCTTT.

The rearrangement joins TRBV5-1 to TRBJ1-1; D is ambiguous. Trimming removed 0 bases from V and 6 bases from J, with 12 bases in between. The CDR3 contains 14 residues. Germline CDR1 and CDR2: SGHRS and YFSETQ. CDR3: CASSLDGSLAEAFF. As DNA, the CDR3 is TGCGCCAGCAGCTTGGATGGGTCCCTCGCTGAAGCTTTCTTT.

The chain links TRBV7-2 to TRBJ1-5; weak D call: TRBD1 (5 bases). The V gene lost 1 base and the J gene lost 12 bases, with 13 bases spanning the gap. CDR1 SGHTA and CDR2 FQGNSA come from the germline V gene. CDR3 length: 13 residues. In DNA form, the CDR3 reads TGTGCCAGCAGCTTAGTGGGGGAGCGGAGCCAGCATTTT. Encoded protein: CASSLVGERSQHF. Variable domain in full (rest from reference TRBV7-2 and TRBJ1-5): GAGVSQSPSNKVTEKGKDVELRCDPISGHTALYWYRQSLGQGLEFLIYFQGNSAPDKSGLPSDRFSAERTGGSVSTLTIQRTQQEDSAVYLCASSLVGERSQHFGDGTRLSIL.